This TCR beta chain was documented in a study of blood T cells in healthy people across ages. The authors ran a second PCR of 7 to 11 cycles using a sample-barcoded 5' primer and a J-beta primer mix. Each CDR3 protein is one row after TCRdb ran MiXCR on the 5' RACE reads. The data contain about 630,000 distinct CDR3 sequences, over 20% of them singletons. Germline CDR1 and CDR2: SQVTM and ANQGSEA. Trimming took off 6 bases at V and 11 bases at J, with 28 bases between the two ends. This CDR3 comprises 15 residues. The V call is TRBV29-1, the J call TRBJ2-5; maybe TRBD2 (6 bases). The receptor's source is a man between 65 and 85 years old in good health. Source material: blood. CDR3 nucleotides: TGCAGCGTCCAGAGACGGGGGATCGGGCCCAATGAGCAGTACTTC. This translates into CSVQRRGIGPNEQYF.